This passage covers 18 T cell receptor beta chains from one sample sequenced in a study of shared clonotypes between healthy human individuals. Profiling relied on immunoSEQ multiplex PCR, and the TCRdb table lists in-frame clones only, not all of them. Of fewer than 1.6 million clones listed, 98% are singletons. The sample comprised naive CD4+ T cells sorted from blood. Subset here: CD45RA+ positively selected. The receptors derive from a man aged 30-40 years in good health.

This chain connects TRBV5-5 to TRBJ2-5; 12 nucleotides agree with TRBD2. After removal of 4 bases from V and 5 bases from J, the junction contained 6 bases not matched to a gene. Germline V lookup: CDR1 SGHKS, CDR2 YYEKEE (reference sequence). This CDR3 is built from 15 residues. CDR3 bases: TGTGCCAGCAGCCCGACTAGCGGGAGAAGGGAGACCCAGTACTTC. As protein: CASSPTSGRRETQYF.

The chain couples TRBV27 to TRBJ2-7, with 8 bases matching TRBD1. Germline values: CDR1 MNHEY, CDR2 SMNVEV (reference sequence). V dropped 6 bases and J dropped 0; count of bases not matched to a gene: 7. The CDR3 sequence is 15 residues long. The CDR3 DNA reads TGTGCCAGCAGACACTGGACAGGGAGCTCCTACGAGCAGTACTTC. Translation gives CASRHWTGSSYEQYF.

V usage is TRBV11-3 and J usage is TRBJ2-1, with D unclear. The CDR3 is made up of 13 amino acids. Trimming shortened V by 6 bases and J by 9 bases, and 15 bases separated the two germline ends. Germline CDR1 reads SGHNT; CDR2 reads YENEEA. CDR3 region: CASSSRVLSEQFF. CDR3 DNA sequence: TGTGCCAGCAGTTCTAGGGTTCTTAGTGAGCAGTTCTTC.

Of note for this clone: The same CDR3 can be traced to other DNA sequences in this sample. The V call is TRBV19, the J call TRBJ1-5, with no clear D. The CDR3 sequence is 14 residues long. Per the germline V gene, CDR1 is LNHDA and CDR2 is SQIVND (reference sequence). V was trimmed by 4 bases and J by 1 base, leaving 8 bases between them. The CDR3: CASSRDRSNQPQHF. In DNA form, the CDR3 reads TGTGCCAGTAGTAGAGACCGGAGCAATCAGCCCCAGCATTTT.

The chain couples TRBV19 to TRBJ1-2, with D perhaps TRBD1 (6 bases). Germline V gene sequence: CDR1 LNHDA, CDR2 SQIVND (reference sequence). This CDR3 is built from 17 residues. Trimming removed 8 bases from V and 0 bases from J, with 22 bases in between. DNA of the CDR3: TGTGCCAGTCGAGGAGTCCCCTCAGGGGAGACTAACTATGGCTACACCTTC. Translating it yields CASRGVPSGETNYGYTF.

Notes on this clone: The sample contains more than one DNA sequence encoding this CDR3. The rearrangement links TRBV15 to TRBJ1-5; 8 bases agree with TRBD1. V lost 3 bases and J lost 1; bases outside the gene matches: 2. The germline CDR1 and CDR2 sequences are LNHNV and YYDKDF (reference sequence). CDR3 length equals 15 residues. The CDR3 loop reads CATSSRTGSNQPQHF. CDR3 nucleotides: TGTGCCACCAGCAGTCGGACAGGGAGCAATCAGCCCCAGCATTTT.

V gene TRBV28 combines with J gene TRBJ1-4, with 8 nucleotides matching TRBD1. Germline loops: CDR1 MDHEN, CDR2 SYDVKM. CDR3 length equals 15 residues. V shed 2 bases, J shed 7 bases, and the junction held 6 bases outside the gene matches. The CDR3 nucleotides read TGTGCCAGCAGTTTACGGACAGGGCGCCTTGAAAAACTGTTTTTT. Protein: CASSLRTGRLEKLFF.

Only one count was recorded for this clone. V gene TRBV18 combines with J gene TRBJ1-1, with 7 bases identical to TRBD1. Looked up from germline, CDR1 is KGHSH and CDR2 is LQKENI. This CDR3 spans 15 amino acids. Trimming took 5 bases from V and 1 from J; bases not matched to a gene: 7. The CDR3 DNA sequence: TGTGCCAGCTCAGCCCACAGGGGTGCGAACACTGAAGCTTTCTTT. Encoded protein: CASSAHRGANTEAFF.

The rearrangement uses TRBV5-1 and TRBJ1-1, with unresolved D. The CDR3 spans 13 residues. CDR1 and CDR2 (germline): SGHRS, YFSETQ. V lost 7 bases, J lost 1 base, and 11 bases lay in between. CDR3 nucleotides: TGCGCCAGCCAGCAATTAGAGAACACTGAAGCTTTCTTT. Encoded protein: CASQQLENTEAFF.

The V and J genes are TRBV19 and TRBJ2-3; TRBD2 aligns across 11 bases. Unmatched junction bases numbered 4, after V lost 4 bases and J lost 4 bases. Germline CDR1 reads LNHDA; CDR2 reads SQIVND (reference sequence). This CDR3 is built from 15 residues. Written as DNA, the CDR3 is TGTGCCAGTAGTAAACTAGCGGGAGTTTCAGATACGCAGTATTTT. It yields the protein CASSKLAGVSDTQYF.

The chain combines TRBV19 with TRBJ2-3, with D possibly called TRBD1 or TRBD2 (5 bases each). The CDR3 is 17 amino acids. The V gene lost 3 bases and the J gene lost 1 base, with 17 bases spanning the gap. CDR1 LNHDA and CDR2 SQIVND come from the germline V gene (reference sequence). CDR3 in DNA: TGTGCCAGTAGTATTTTAGGGCCTCGAGGGGGCACAGATACGCAGTATTTT. It codes for CASSILGPRGGTDTQYF.

The rearrangement links TRBV10-3 to TRBJ1-4; no clear D gene. The V end lost 3 bases, the J end lost 0 bases, and 5 bases lay between the germline ends. Germline CDR1 ENHRY, CDR2 SYGVKD. CDR3 length: 14 amino acids. As DNA, the CDR3 is TGTGCCATCAGTGAAGGGACAACTAATGAAAAACTGTTTTTT. Protein product: CAISEGTTNEKLFF.

This clone appeared a single time. The chain employs TRBV7-2 and TRBJ2-3; D gene uncertain. The CDR3 has 15 amino acids. Between the trimmed V and J ends, which lost 2 bases and 2 bases, there was a span of 11 bases. Germline V gives CDR1 SGHTA, CDR2 FQGNSA. CDR3 nucleotide sequence: TGTGCCAGCAGCTTAACACGGACGGACACAGATACGCAGTATTTT. The encoded protein is CASSLTRTDTDTQYF.

This sequence joins TRBV20-1 and TRBJ1-5, with D hard to call. Looked up from germline, CDR1 is DFQATT and CDR2 is SNEGSKA (reference sequence). The CDR3 is 11 residues long. Trimming stripped 6 bases from V and 11 bases from J, with 14 bases between. CDR3: CSASDTPAQHF. The CDR3 region has the DNA TGCAGTGCCTCAGACACGCCGGCCCAGCATTTT.

The J gene is TRBJ2-1, the V gene TRBV5-1; TRBD2 agrees at 9 bases. Germline V gives CDR1 SGHRS, CDR2 YFSETQ. V trimming: 4 bases; J trimming: 9 bases; junction bases outside the gene matches: 11. The CDR3 totals 15 residues. In DNA form, the CDR3 reads TGCGCCAGCAGCCCCGGACTAGCGAGGTTCAGTGAGCAGTTCTTC. Encoded protein: CASSPGLARFSEQFF.

Comment on this clone: Other DNA sequences in this specimen translate into the identical CDR3. The gene calls are TRBV10-1 and TRBJ2-7; a weak D match, TRBD2 (6 bases). With 0 bases removed from V and 6 bases from J, the gap between germline ends came to 6 bases. Looked up from germline, CDR1 is WNHNN and CDR2 is SYGVQD (reference sequence). This CDR3 region has 12 residues. CDR3 region: CASSESGGEQYF. CDR3 nucleotide sequence: TGCGCCAGCAGTGAGTCGGGGGGCGAGCAGTACTTC.

This chain uses TRBV19 with TRBJ2-1, with 9 positions matching TRBD2. CDR3 length: 19 residues. Trimming removed 0 bases from V and 5 bases from J; junction bases left unmatched: 14. The germline V gene encodes CDR1 LNHDA and CDR2 SQIVND (reference sequence). DNA of the CDR3: TGTGCCAGTAGTATAGAGGGGCTAGCGGGATATTTTTCGGACAATGAGCAGTTCTTC. Encoded protein: CASSIEGLAGYFSDNEQFF. The full variable domain, its missing parts supplied by reference TRBV19 and TRBJ2-1, is DGGITQSPKYLFRKEGQNVTLSCEQNLNHDAMYWYRQDPGQGLRLIYYSQIVNDFQKGDIAEGYSVSREKKESFPLTVTSAQKNPTAFYLCASSIEGLAGYFSDNEQFFGPGTRLTVL.

This sequence joins TRBV2 and TRBJ2-7; D uncertain. V was cut by 4 bases and J by 0 bases, with 10 bases left in between. CDR3 length: 14 residues. Germline-derived CDR1 and CDR2 are SNHLY and FYNNEI. In DNA, the CDR3 is TGTGCCAGCAGTGCTGGGCGGCTCTCCTACGAGCAGTACTTC. Encoded protein: CASSAGRLSYEQYF.